Below, 30 T cell receptor beta chains from the same sample are listed, as sequenced in a study of cytomegalovirus exposure and HLA in healthy donors. This PCR relied on a set of 60 Vbeta primers and 13 Jbeta primers. TCRdb keeps only in-frame clones here, not all; method: immunoSEQ multiplex PCR. The sample carries 100,000 to 150,000 clones, 65% to 85% recorded once. Sequenced sample: PBMCs. The receptors stem from a young man in good health and CMV-seropositive.

This sequence joins TRBV19 and TRBJ1-5; TRBD1 is a possible D gene (5 bases). V was pared by 6 bases and J by 6 bases, with 15 bases between. This CDR3 comprises 14 residues. CDR1 and CDR2 (germline): LNHDA, SQIVND (reference sequence). DNA for the CDR3: TGTGCCAGTAGGCGACAGAGTAATACTCAGCCCCAGCATTTT. Residues: CASRRQSNTQPQHF. Complete variable domain (other parts from reference TRBV19 and TRBJ1-5): DGGITQSPKYLFRKEGQNVTLSCEQNLNHDAMYWYRQDPGQGLRLIYYSQIVNDFQKGDIAEGYSVSREKKESFPLTVTSAQKNPTAFYLCASRRQSNTQPQHFGDGTRLSIL.

The chain employs TRBV4-3 and TRBJ2-5; 11 bases agree with TRBD2. The J call may not be correct, given that the DNA end is closer to TRBJ2-7. The CDR3 runs to 16 residues. Germline assignment: CDR1 LGHNA and CDR2 YSLEER. The CDR3 region has the DNA TGCGCCAGCAGCCAAGAAAGCACTAGCGGGAGCTACGAGCAGTACTTC. Protein sequence: CASSQESTSGSYEQYF.

V and J are TRBV6-1 and TRBJ2-3; possibly TRBD2 for D (5 bases). The germline V gene encodes CDR1 MNHNS and CDR2 SASEGT. Trimming left V 5 bases short and J 0 bases short, with 12 bases between. This CDR3 is built from 15 residues. The CDR3 region is CASSPTGTSTDTQYF. The CDR3 coding sequence is TGTGCCAGCAGTCCGACGGGAACTAGCACAGATACGCAGTATTTT.

The chain links TRBV9 to TRBJ2-2; the D gene is possibly TRBD1 (5 bases). Deletions cut 3 bases from V and 3 bases from J, with 12 bases between. The germline gives CDR1 SGDLS, CDR2 YYNGEE. The length of the CDR3 is 15 residues. The CDR3 bases are TGTGCCAGCAGCGCCCGGCCCAGGGACACCGGGGAGCTGTTTTTT. This sequence encodes CASSARPRDTGELFF.

This clone was picked up a small number of times. A junction boundary mismatches the germline segment, possibly from a read error. This chain links TRBV7-9 with TRBJ2-7; 9 bases are shared with TRBD1. The CDR3 runs 15 residues. Germline V gives CDR1 SEHNR, CDR2 FQNEAQ (reference sequence). The CDR3 coding sequence is TGTTCCAGCAGTCGGGGACAGGGCTCCTACTACGAGCAGTACTTC. Its translation: CSSSRGQGSYYEQYF.

V and J are TRBV27 and TRBJ2-7, with D possibly being TRBD1 (6 bases). The CDR3 runs 15 residues. Germline lookup yields CDR1 MNHEY and CDR2 SMNVEV (reference sequence). V shed 4 bases and J shed 3 bases, with 16 bases lying between them. CDR3 nucleotides: TGTGCCAGCAGTTCAAGGACAGAGGTGTTCTACGAGCAGTACTTC. This codes for CASSSRTEVFYEQYF.

The chain has TRBV5-4 and TRBJ2-6; D may be TRBD1 (6 bases). CDR1 SGHNT and CDR2 YYREEE come from the germline V gene (reference sequence). The CDR3 is 17 residues long. The V gene lost 2 bases and the J gene lost 2 bases, with 14 bases spanning the gap. CDR3 region: CASSLKRRTAGANVLTF. CDR3 coding DNA: TGTGCCAGCAGCTTAAAAAGGAGGACAGCTGGGGCCAACGTCCTGACTTTC.

This chain connects TRBV19 to TRBJ1-4; the D gene is possibly TRBD1 (6 bases). Between the trimmed V and J ends, which lost 2 bases and 6 bases, there was a span of 10 bases. CDR1 is LNHDA, CDR2 SQIVND, per germline (reference sequence). The CDR3 is 14 amino acids. The CDR3 is CASSIRGKDEKLFF. In nucleotides, the CDR3 is TGTGCCAGTAGTATAAGGGGGAAAGATGAAAAACTGTTTTTT.

The chain recombines TRBV11-2 with TRBJ1-2, with 7 bases lining up with TRBD1. This CDR3 is built from 14 residues. V was clipped by 0 bases and J by 8 bases; unmatched bases: 6. Germline CDR1 reads SGHAT; CDR2 reads FQNNGV. CDR3 nucleotide sequence: TGTGCCAGCAGCTTAGAGGGGACAGTGAGCGGCTACACCTTC. Translated: CASSLEGTVSGYTF.

This chain joins TRBV15 and TRBJ2-2, with D possibly TRBD2 on 5 matching bases. Germline V gene data show CDR1 as LNHNV and CDR2 as YYDKDF (reference sequence). V shed 5 bases and J shed 9 bases, with 10 bases lying between them. The CDR3 consists of 12 residues. CDR3 loop: CATSGLARELFF. CDR3 DNA: TGTGCCACCAGCGGACTCGCGCGGGAGCTGTTTTTT.

The genes are TRBV9 and TRBJ2-2, with 9 bases aligning to TRBD1. From germline, CDR1 is SGDLS and CDR2 YYNGEE. This CDR3 region has 15 residues. The V segment lost 3 bases and the J segment 1 base; nucleotides outside the gene matches: 1. CDR3 in DNA: TGTGCCAGCAGCGCGGGACAGGGGAACACCGGGGAGCTGTTTTTT. It yields the protein CASSAGQGNTGELFF.

This clone was picked up a small number of times. This chain uses TRBV4-3 with TRBJ1-2; tentative D call: TRBD1 (6 bases). CDR3 length equals 15 residues. Deletions cut 2 bases from V and 4 bases from J, with 14 bases between. The germline gives CDR1 LGHNA, CDR2 YSLEER. The CDR3 reads CASSQQQGRGYGYTF. The DNA for the CDR3 is TGCGCCAGCAGCCAACAACAGGGTCGGGGCTATGGCTACACCTTC.

The rearrangement uses TRBV9 and TRBJ1-2, with D unclear. CDR3 length equals 16 residues. V gave up 0 bases and J gave up 2 bases, with 14 bases separating them. Per germline, CDR1 SGDLS and CDR2 YYNGEE. The CDR3 DNA reads TGTGCCAGCAGCGTAGGTCCGGGTTCGGGGAACTATGGCTACACCTTC. Translated, it gives CASSVGPGSGNYGYTF.

This chain connects TRBV2 to TRBJ2-2, with D tentatively TRBD2 (7 bases). The CDR3 is 18 residues long. V lost 4 bases and J lost 1, with 19 bases in between. The V gene's germline CDR1 is SNHLY and CDR2 FYNNEI. The CDR3 DNA sequence: TGTGCCAGCAGTGTTGTGGGTGGGGGGGGCTTGAACACCGGGGAGCTGTTTTTT. Residues: CASSVVGGGGLNTGELFF.

The chain carries TRBV6-5 and TRBJ1-2; TRBD1 aligns across 7 bases. The CDR3 totals 14 residues. The J segment lost 5 bases and the V segment lost 5 bases, leaving 8 bases of the junction unmatched. In germline, CDR1 is MNHEY, CDR2 SVGAGI. CDR3 DNA: TGTGCCAGCAGTCTAGAACAGGGGAGTTATGGCTACACCTTC. It translates to CASSLEQGSYGYTF.

The chain combines TRBV30 with TRBJ2-7, with TRBD2 matching over 7 bases. Germline V CDR1 and CDR2: GTSNPN, SVGIG (reference sequence). J lost 4 bases, V lost 4 bases, and 10 bases had no gene match. This CDR3 comprises 14 residues. The CDR3 loop reads CAWTLGGLGYEQYF. CDR3 in DNA: TGTGCCTGGACCCTCGGCGGACTAGGTTACGAGCAGTACTTC.

This chain connects TRBV19 to TRBJ1-2, with TRBD1 identical over 10 bases. V gave up 9 bases and J gave up 1 base; unmatched junction bases: 5. The CDR3 runs 14 residues. Looked up from germline, CDR1 is LNHDA and CDR2 is SQIVND (reference sequence). CDR3 nucleotides: TGTGCCAGCCTCGACAGGGGGCTTAACTATGGCTACACCTTC. It translates to CASLDRGLNYGYTF.

The chain has TRBV6-6 and TRBJ1-1; 10 bases are shared with TRBD1. This CDR3 has 14 amino acids. Unmatched junction bases numbered 7, after V lost 6 bases and J lost 6 bases. Germline V gene data show CDR1 as MNHNY and CDR2 as SVGAGI (reference sequence). In DNA form, the CDR3 reads TGTGCCAGCAGCAGACAGGGGGCGGGTTCTGAAGCTTTCTTT. The encoded protein is CASSRQGAGSEAFF.

V is TRBV5-5 and J is TRBJ2-7; TRBD2 matches at 7 bases. The CDR3 has 14 residues. V lost 5 bases to trimming and J lost 2 bases; unmatched junction nucleotides: 7. CDR1 and CDR2 (germline): SGHKS, YYEKEE (reference sequence). For the CDR3, the DNA is TGTGCCAGCAGGGAGAGGGACTACACCTACGAGCAGTACTTC. Translation gives CASRERDYTYEQYF.

This clone has a handful of counts. This sequence joins TRBV6-5 and TRBJ1-1; a weak D match, TRBD1 (6 bases). The V end was cut by 7 bases, the J end by 2 bases, with 14 bases between. CDR1 and CDR2 from the germline V gene are MNHEY and SVGAGI. The CDR3 has 14 residues. The CDR3 nucleotides are TGTGCCAGCAACTCCGGGGGGCCAAACACTGAAGCTTTCTTT. Its protein product is CASNSGGPNTEAFF.

V usage is TRBV7-9 and J usage is TRBJ1-3, with 7 bases that match TRBD1. With V trimmed by 5 bases and J by 4 bases, 11 bases remained unmatched. Germline loops: CDR1 SEHNR, CDR2 FQNEAQ (reference sequence). The CDR3 contains 16 residues. CDR3 region: CASSLPTGVFGNTIYF. CDR3 in DNA: TGTGCCAGCAGCCTCCCCACAGGGGTTTTCGGAAACACCATATATTTT. The whole variable domain, remainder taken from reference TRBV7-9 and TRBJ1-3, is DTGVSQNPRHKITKRGQNVTFRCDPISEHNRLYWYRQTLGQGPEFLTYFQNEAQLEKSRLLSDRFSAERPKGSFSTLEIQRTEQGDSAMYLCASSLPTGVFGNTIYFGEGSWLTVV.

This clone has just one count. This CDR3 is CASSLQGNQPQHF. As DNA, the CDR3 is TGTGCCAGCAGTCTACAGGGAAATCAGCCCCAGCATTTT. The chain employs TRBV6-6 and TRBJ1-5; D is possibly TRBD1 (6 bases). Per germline, CDR1 MNHNY and CDR2 SVGAGI (reference sequence). This CDR3 has 13 amino acids. V lost 5 bases to trimming and J lost 4 bases, with 9 bases between them.

The V gene is TRBV6-1, the J gene TRBJ1-6; tentative D call: TRBD1 (6 bases). The CDR3 is 14 residues long. V lost 5 bases, J lost 8 bases, and 13 bases lay in between. Per germline, CDR1 MNHNS and CDR2 SASEGT. The CDR3 loop reads CASSRGSADSPLHF. As DNA, the CDR3 is TGTGCCAGCAGTAGGGGGTCGGCCGATTCACCCCTCCACTTT.

This clone has just a few counts. V and J are TRBV5-1 and TRBJ2-5; 10 bases match TRBD2. Looked up from germline, CDR1 is SGHRS and CDR2 is YFSETQ. V lost 3 bases, J lost 4 bases, and 21 bases stayed unmatched. The CDR3 sequence is 20 residues long. For the CDR3, the DNA is TGCGCCAGCAGCTCTAAGGGGACTATTACAGCGGGAGGGCCGGTAGAGACCCAGTACTTC. It translates to CASSSKGTITAGGPVETQYF.

This clone was counted a few times. This sequence joins TRBV23-1 and TRBJ1-5; D not certain. TRBV23-1 is recorded as an ORF, its role being uncertain. The germline V and J ends were trimmed by 2 bases and 5 bases, with 16 bases remaining between them. CDR3 length: 16 residues. The DNA of the CDR3 is TGCGCCAGCAGTCAAACAAAGCTCGACGGGGATCAGCCCCAGCATTTT. Residues: CASSQTKLDGDQPQHF.

CDR3 residues: CASIPGQGRGDTQYF. The DNA for the CDR3 is TGTGCCAGCATCCCGGGACAGGGGCGGGGAGATACGCAGTATTTT. The chain carries TRBV5-4 and TRBJ2-3, with 10 bases identical to TRBD1. The CDR3 is made up of 15 amino acids. V was clipped by 6 bases and J by 5 bases; unmatched bases: 9. The germline gives CDR1 SGHNT, CDR2 YYREEE (reference sequence).

This clone appeared once. The chain joins TRBV4-1 to TRBJ2-5, with D possibly matching TRBD1 (6 bases). V was pared by 0 bases and J by 3 bases, with 14 bases between. This CDR3 region has 16 residues. Germline V CDR1 and CDR2: MGHRA, YSYEKL. This CDR3 is CASSQDYPGAEETQYF. The CDR3 region has the DNA TGCGCCAGCAGCCAAGACTACCCAGGGGCAGAAGAGACCCAGTACTTC.

The V gene is TRBV30, the J gene TRBJ1-6; 7 nucleotides align to TRBD1. Germline CDR1 is GTSNPN and CDR2 is SVGIG (reference sequence). V lost 0 bases and J lost 5; bases outside the gene matches: 10. The CDR3 is 17 residues long. The CDR3 sequence is CAWSVPPGQVNNSPLHF. CDR3 sequence (DNA): TGTGCCTGGAGTGTACCTCCAGGACAGGTCAATAATTCACCCCTCCACTTT.

CDR3 coding DNA: TGTGCCAGCAGCCCTCTCCGCCAGCGGGGGTACAATGAGCAGTTCTTC. The encoded protein is CASSPLRQRGYNEQFF. The rearrangement uses TRBV7-9 and TRBJ2-1; 8 nucleotides match TRBD2. The CDR3 runs 16 residues. Germline trimming cut 5 bases from V and 4 bases from J; bases unmatched to any gene: 10. Per the germline V gene, CDR1 is SEHNR and CDR2 is FQNEAQ (reference sequence).

V gene TRBV7-2 combines with J gene TRBJ2-7; perhaps TRBD2 as D (6 bases). This CDR3 spans 12 amino acids. Germline values: CDR1 SGHTA, CDR2 FQGNSA. V lost 4 bases to trimming and J lost 3 bases, with 7 bases between them. CDR3 DNA: TGTGCCAGCAGCTACGGGGGCTACGAGCAGTACTTC. Its translation is CASSYGGYEQYF.